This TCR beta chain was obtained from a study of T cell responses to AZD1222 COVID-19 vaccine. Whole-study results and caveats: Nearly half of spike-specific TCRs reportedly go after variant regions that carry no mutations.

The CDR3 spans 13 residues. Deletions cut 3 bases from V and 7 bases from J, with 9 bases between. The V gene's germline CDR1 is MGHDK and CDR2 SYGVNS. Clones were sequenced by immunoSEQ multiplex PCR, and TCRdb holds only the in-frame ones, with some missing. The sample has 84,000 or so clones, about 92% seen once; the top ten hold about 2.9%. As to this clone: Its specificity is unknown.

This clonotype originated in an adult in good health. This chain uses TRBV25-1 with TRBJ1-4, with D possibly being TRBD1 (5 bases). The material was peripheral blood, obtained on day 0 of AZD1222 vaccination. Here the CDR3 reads CASSDSGGEKLFF. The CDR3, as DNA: TGTGCCAGCAGTGATTCCGGGGGTGAAAAACTGTTTTTT.